The 16 T cell receptor beta chains below come from one sample, sequenced in a study of shared clonotypes between healthy human individuals. It was CD45RO-negative cells, positively selected for CCR7, that made up naive CD8 cells, with terminally differentiated effector memory CD45RA+ cells excluded. Some clones are missing from TCRdb's copy, which holds only in-frame ones; the method was immunoSEQ multiplex PCR. The sample holds more than 2 million clones, approximately 95% seen once. The sequenced sample was naive CD8+ T cells sorted from blood. Receptor source: a man between 18 and 29 years old in good health.

V usage is TRBV6-1 and J usage is TRBJ1-1, with D unclear. The V gene's germline CDR1 is MNHNS and CDR2 SASEGT. There are 12 residues in the CDR3. The CDR3 nucleotides read TGTGGGGTCCGGGGAATGACCACTGAAGCTTTCTTT. This codes for CGVRGMTTEAFF.

The gene calls are TRBV4-1 and TRBJ1-4, with 11 bases matching TRBD1. With V trimmed by 3 bases and J by 1 base, 4 bases remained unmatched. In germline, CDR1 is MGHRA, CDR2 YSYEKL. The CDR3 runs to 17 residues. The CDR3 DNA follows: TGCGCCAGCAGCCACCCTGGGACAGGGGGAACTAATGAAAAACTGTTTTTT. Protein product: CASSHPGTGGTNEKLFF.

The count of this clone is one. V gene TRBV29-1 combines with J gene TRBJ2-1; the D gene is possibly TRBD2 (6 bases). The CDR3 covers 13 residues. V dropped 6 bases and J dropped 6 bases, with 15 bases sitting between them. The V gene's germline CDR1 is SQVTM and CDR2 ANQGSEA. The CDR3 nucleotides read TGCAGCGTCGGGGGTTACACTAGCAATGAGCAGTTCTTC. This translates into CSVGGYTSNEQFF.

About this clone: Other nucleotide sequences from this sample produce the same CDR3. This rearrangement joins TRBV5-6 to TRBJ2-7, with 11 bases lining up with TRBD1. With 4 bases clipped from V and 4 bases from J, the junction kept 4 bases outside the gene matches. The CDR3 runs to 14 residues. Germline V gene lookup returns CDR1 SGHDT and CDR2 YYEEEE. The CDR3 DNA is TGTGCCAGCAGCCTGGGACAGGGGGTTTACGAGCAGTACTTC. This gives the protein CASSLGQGVYEQYF.

This clone appeared a single time. This chain uses TRBV6-5 with TRBJ2-1; 10 nucleotides align to TRBD1. This CDR3 is 14 amino acids long. CDR1 and CDR2 from the germline V gene are MNHEY and SVGAGI. Trimming at V came to 10 bases and at J to 6 bases, leaving 9 bases not matched to a gene. CDR3 loop: CATTPWTGGNEQFF. As DNA, the CDR3 is TGTGCCACTACGCCCTGGACAGGGGGCAATGAGCAGTTCTTC.

The chain combines TRBV18 with TRBJ1-2, with TRBD1 as a possible D gene (5 bases). This CDR3 has 15 amino acids. The germline CDR1 and CDR2 sequences are KGHSH and LQKENI. Trimming removed 5 bases at V and 3 bases at J, with 16 bases between. In DNA, the CDR3 is TGTGCCAGCTCAGACGAGACAGCGTTTTACTATGGCTACACCTTC. It encodes CASSDETAFYYGYTF.

The rearrangement joins TRBV19 to TRBJ2-1; D is undetermined. V lost 2 bases and J lost 6, with 8 bases in between. The CDR3 sequence is 13 residues long. Germline V gene sequence: CDR1 LNHDA, CDR2 SQIVND (reference sequence). The chain's CDR3 is CASSISGGNEQFF. The CDR3 nucleotides are TGTGCCAGTAGTATATCGGGCGGCAATGAGCAGTTCTTC.

This chain links TRBV2 with TRBJ1-1, with 7 nucleotides matching TRBD1. Germline V lookup: CDR1 SNHLY, CDR2 FYNNEI. The CDR3 spans 12 residues. V lost 8 bases and J lost 2; bases outside the gene matches: 2. The CDR3 here is CASGQVNTEAFF. CDR3 sequence (DNA): TGTGCCAGCGGACAGGTTAACACTGAAGCTTTCTTT.

The chain recombines TRBV10-3 with TRBJ2-7, with 7 nucleotides matching TRBD1. Germline V lookup: CDR1 ENHRY, CDR2 SYGVKD. The ends lost 3 bases at V and 1 base at J; junction bases unmatched: 6. This CDR3 is built from 15 residues. The CDR3 loop is CAISEDNRGSYEQYF. The CDR3 nucleotides read TGTGCCATCAGTGAAGATAACAGGGGATCCTACGAGCAGTACTTC.

The chain links TRBV10-2 to TRBJ2-1; 9 bases align to TRBD2. Per germline, CDR1 WSHSY and CDR2 SAAADI. V trimming: 8 bases; J trimming: 4 bases; junction bases outside the gene matches: 3. This CDR3 spans 13 amino acids. CDR3 residues: CASGLAGYNEQFF. For the CDR3, the DNA is TGCGCCAGCGGGCTAGCGGGATACAATGAGCAGTTCTTC.

Points on this clone: Distinct nucleotide sequences in the sample also encode this CDR3. The chain is built from TRBV30 and TRBJ2-1; possibly TRBD1 for D (5 bases). The CDR3 totals 11 residues. V gave up 5 bases and J gave up 7 bases, with 9 bases separating them. Germline V CDR1 and CDR2: GTSNPN, SVGIG (reference sequence). CDR3 protein: CAWGQGNEQFF. CDR3 DNA: TGTGCCTGGGGGCAGGGTAATGAGCAGTTCTTC.

The J gene is TRBJ2-7, the V gene TRBV13, with TRBD2 identical over 11 bases. Germline lookup yields CDR1 PRHDT and CDR2 FYEKMQ (reference sequence). The CDR3 loop spans 15 amino acids. J gave up 4 bases and V 4 bases, and 6 bases lay outside the gene matches. CDR3: CASSSRLAGIYEQYF. The CDR3 region has the DNA TGTGCCAGCAGCTCCCGACTAGCGGGAATTTACGAGCAGTACTTC. The variable domain in full, completed from reference TRBV13 and TRBJ2-7, reads AAGVIQSPRHLIKEKRETATLKCYPIPRHDTVYWYQQGPGQDPQFLISFYEKMQSDKGSIPDRFSAQQFSDYHSELNMSSLELGDSALYFCASSSRLAGIYEQYFGPGTRLTVT.

V usage is TRBV2 and J usage is TRBJ2-1, with 8 bases aligning to TRBD2. The CDR3 has 16 amino acids. Germline V gives CDR1 SNHLY, CDR2 FYNNEI. With V trimmed by 7 bases and J by 1 base, 9 bases remained unmatched. CDR3 sequence reads: CASTVSAGDSYNEQFF. DNA for the CDR3: TGTGCCAGCACCGTTTCAGCGGGGGATTCCTACAATGAGCAGTTCTTC.

The chain employs TRBV15 and TRBJ2-7, with 7 bases lining up with TRBD1. The CDR3 is made up of 14 amino acids. Germline loops: CDR1 LNHNV, CDR2 YYDKDF (reference sequence). The trim removed 0 bases at V and 7 bases at J, leaving 6 bases unmatched. In nucleotides, the CDR3 is TGTGCCACCAGCAGAGATCTCGGACAGGAAGAGCAGTACTTC. Amino acids: CATSRDLGQEEQYF.

This rearrangement joins TRBV9 to TRBJ2-1, with D possibly TRBD1 on 6 matching bases. Germline CDR1 is SGDLS and CDR2 is YYNGEE. The CDR3 is 14 residues long. The V end was cut by 2 bases, the J end by 7 bases, with 13 bases between. The CDR3 here is CASSVGSGVNEQFF. CDR3 DNA sequence: TGTGCCAGCAGCGTGGGCTCAGGGGTAAATGAGCAGTTCTTC.

This chain connects TRBV5-8 to TRBJ1-6; 9 bases fit TRBD1. V dropped 0 bases and J dropped 9; count of bases not matched to a gene: 4. CDR3 length equals 15 residues. Germline CDR1 SGHTS, CDR2 YDEGEE. The CDR3 DNA follows: TGTGCCAGCAGCTTGGATCCGGACAGGGGTTCACCCCTCCACTTT. Amino acids: CASSLDPDRGSPLHF.